The 11 T cell receptor beta chains below were found in one sample sequenced in a study of regulatory T cells in long-lasting Graves disease. The time point here: persistent/refractory GD, antithyroid drugs over 5 years with positive TRAb. RNA from PBMCs was the source of the TCR library. CDR3-region Arm-PCR and iRepertoire HTBI primers produced the TCR beta libraries. TCRdb re-called the multiplex PCR reads through MiXCR, storing one row per CDR3 protein. Among 400,000 to 500,000 distinct CDR3 sequences listed, under 25% were seen once. This specimen consisted of peripheral blood mononuclear cells (PBMCs), obtained when the disease was refractory, from a patient treated with antithyroid drugs. The source is a female donor with Graves disease.

This sequence joins TRBV29-1 and TRBJ2-2; D not certain. The CDR3 covers 13 residues. V was shortened by 7 bases and J by 0 bases, with 9 bases between the two germline ends. Per the germline V gene, CDR1 is SQVTM and CDR2 is ANQGSEA. CDR3 DNA: TGCAGCGCTCAGATCGCGAACACCGGGGAGCTGTTTTTT. Its translation is CSAQIANTGELFF.

This clonotype was observed at least ten times. The gene calls are TRBV20-1 and TRBJ1-6, with D perhaps TRBD1 (5 bases). Trimming left V 6 bases short and J 14 bases short, with 20 bases between. Germline CDR1 DFQATT, CDR2 SNEGSKA (reference sequence). The CDR3 has 13 amino acids. CDR3 nucleotide sequence: TGCAGTGCCCCAGGAACGGGGCTTGGGGCCCTCCACTTT. Translating gives CSAPGTGLGALHF.

This clonotype has just a few counts. V gene TRBV4-1 combines with J gene TRBJ1-6; D is ambiguous. The CDR3 is made up of 16 amino acids. Trimming stripped 1 base from V and 10 bases from J, with 17 bases between. Germline V gene sequence: CDR1 MGHRA, CDR2 YSYEKL. The CDR3 nucleotides are TGCGCCAGCAGCCAAGGCCCCACCCTGGAGAGATCACCCCTCCACTTT. This encodes CASSQGPTLERSPLHF.

This clonotype was seen a few times. The chain uses TRBV28 and TRBJ2-1; TRBD2 matches at 9 bases. CDR1 is MDHEN, CDR2 SYDVKM, per germline. The V segment lost 5 bases and the J segment 9 bases; nucleotides outside the gene matches: 14. CDR3 size: 16 residues. CDR3 DNA: TGTGCCAGCAGTCCTGGACTAGCGAAAGCCTTGGTTGAGCAGTTCTTC. Protein: CASSPGLAKALVEQFF.

The rearrangement joins TRBV19 to TRBJ2-7; D uncertain. The ends were cut back, 4 bases at V and 4 bases at J, with 8 bases in the middle. CDR3 length equals 12 residues. CDR1 is LNHDA and CDR2 is SQIVND in the germline V gene (reference sequence). DNA for the CDR3: TGTGCCAGTAGTACGAAAGGGTACGAGCAGTACTTC. It translates to CASSTKGYEQYF. The complete variable domain, with remaining parts taken from reference TRBV19 and TRBJ2-7, reads DGGITQSPKYLFRKEGQNVTLSCEQNLNHDAMYWYRQDPGQGLRLIYYSQIVNDFQKGDIAEGYSVSREKKESFPLTVTSAQKNPTAFYLCASSTKGYEQYFGPGTRLTVT.

This clonotype was counted between two and nine times. This sequence may be a read error, since a much larger clone differs from it by one base. V usage is TRBV20-1 and J usage is TRBJ2-7; 8 bases are a match to TRBD2. The CDR3 is 13 residues long. V lost 3 bases and J lost 9; bases outside the gene matches: 10. In germline, CDR1 is DFQATT, CDR2 SNEGSKA (reference sequence). The CDR3 sequence: CSASGRVSSGQYF. The CDR3 DNA is TGCAGTGCTAGCGGGAGGGTATCCTCCGGGCAGTACTTC.

CDR3 amino acids: CASIRGDSFHEQFF. DNA for the CDR3: TGTGCCAGCATCAGGGGGGACAGTTTCCATGAGCAGTTCTTC. This sequence joins TRBV28 and TRBJ2-1; the D gene is possibly TRBD1 (7 bases). V lost 7 bases to trimming and J lost 8 bases, with 18 bases between them. Germline V lookup: CDR1 MDHEN, CDR2 SYDVKM. The length of the CDR3 is 14 residues.

The chain has TRBV18 and TRBJ1-1; D is unresolved. The germline gives CDR1 KGHSH, CDR2 LQKENI. The CDR3 spans 15 residues. V lost 3 bases to trimming and J lost 3 bases, with 14 bases between them. The CDR3 loop is CASSPVHKGDTEAFF. The CDR3 DNA follows: TGTGCCAGCTCACCTGTTCACAAGGGTGACACTGAAGCTTTCTTT.

This clonotype showed up many times. The chain has TRBV6-1 and TRBJ1-1; 9 bases align to TRBD1. Trimming at V came to 5 bases and at J to 8 bases, leaving 12 bases not matched to a gene. This CDR3 has 15 residues. Germline CDR1 MNHNS, CDR2 SASEGT. CDR3 nucleotide sequence: TGTGCCAGCAGTCCGCCGGGACAGGGTTTTCGGGAAGCTTTCTTT. This encodes CASSPPGQGFREAFF.

Here the CDR3 reads CASSFLSGSSYEQYF. DNA for the CDR3: TGTGCCAGCAGCTTCCTCAGCGGGAGCTCCTACGAGCAGTACTTC. V is TRBV7-2 and J is TRBJ2-7; 8 nucleotides agree with TRBD2. The germline V gene has CDR1 SGHTA and CDR2 FQGNSA. The CDR3 spans 15 residues. Trimming at V came to 3 bases and at J to 0 bases, leaving 4 bases not matched to a gene.

The gene calls are TRBV20-1 and TRBJ2-5; 10 nucleotides agree with TRBD2. The CDR3 covers 12 residues. CDR1 is DFQATT, CDR2 SNEGSKA, per germline (reference sequence). V trimming: 1 base; J trimming: 7 bases; junction bases outside the gene matches: 0. The CDR3 DNA is TGCAGTGCTAGAGCTAGCGGGAGGACCCAGTACTTC. Translated: CSARASGRTQYF.